A single sample is the source of the 3 T cell receptor beta chains below, sequenced in a study of T cell repertoires in ileal Crohn's disease. Profiled with immunoSEQ multiplex PCR; TCRdb holds only in-frame clones, not every one. The sample yields more than 4,000 clones, roughly four fifths seen once. Documented time point: neoterminal ileum biopsy at postoperative endoscopy, about 6 months after surgery. What was sequenced was ileal tissue. These receptors came from an adult with Crohn's disease.

The chain recombines TRBV7-3 with TRBJ1-1; perhaps TRBD1 as D (5 bases). Germline V lookup: CDR1 SGHTA, CDR2 FQGTGA. The CDR3 runs 15 residues. Trimming cost V 5 bases and J 5 bases, with 18 bases left between them. The chain's CDR3 is CASSPGSTGGTEAFF. The CDR3 DNA reads as TGTGCCAGCAGCCCGGGTTCAACAGGAGGGACTGAAGCTTTCTTT.

The chain links TRBV14 to TRBJ1-1, with D possibly matching TRBD1 (5 bases). CDR3 length: 13 residues. The V end lost 5 bases, the J end lost 8 bases, and 15 bases lay between the germline ends. Per germline, CDR1 SGHDN and CDR2 FVKESK. The CDR3 loop is CASSGHGGREAFF. CDR3 in DNA: TGTGCCAGCAGCGGCCACGGGGGAAGGGAAGCTTTCTTT.

The chain links TRBV18 to TRBJ1-2; D is possibly TRBD1 (6 bases). The V end lost 5 bases, the J end lost 3 bases, and 22 bases lay between the germline ends. This CDR3 is 17 amino acids long. CDR1 and CDR2 from the germline V gene are KGHSH and LQKENI. CDR3 DNA: TGTGCCAGCTCAGAAACCGGGACATCTAGAGCGGACTATGGCTACACCTTC. Translated, it gives CASSETGTSRADYGYTF.